This record looks at one TCR beta chain sequence and its context. In TCRdb, the 5' RACE reads were re-called with MiXCR into one record per CDR3 protein. The sample yields some 350,000 distinct CDR3 sequences, 4.1% seen once. The germline V gene has CDR1 PRHDT and CDR2 FYEKMQ (reference sequence). With 5 bases removed from V and 1 base from J, the gap between germline ends came to 11 bases. CDR3 length equals 14 residues. This record comes from a study of T cells after yellow fever vaccination. The source of this sequence is a man between 18 and 35 years old who received the YFV17D yellow fever vaccine. Here the sequenced sample was PBMCs, taken 5 days after the yellow fever booster vaccination. The V and J genes are TRBV13 and TRBJ1-2; maybe TRBD1 (6 bases). CDR3 DNA: TGTGCCAGCAGCCCTACACAGGGTAACTATGGCTACACCTTC. As protein: CASSPTQGNYGYTF.